This is a list of T cell receptor beta chains from one sample in a study of T-cell reconstitution after alpha-beta-depleted transplantation in children. TCRdb processed the PCR reads anew with MiXCR; each CDR3 protein has one entry. The profile covers some 120,000 distinct CDR3 sequences, with over 9% appearing a single time and under 40% taken by the ten largest. This material consisted of PBMCs, taken before TCRalphabeta/CD19-depleted stem cell transplant. These receptors all come from a boy aged 2 to 9 with acute lymphoblastic leukemia, due to receive a stem cell transplant. The CDR3 runs from the conserved cysteine through the conserved F or W. D genes are given only for firm matches. Not every row has a clone size; where given, it reads once, few, many or a size class.

length: 13; D: .; V: TRBV5-1; J: TRBJ2-7; size: many; DNA: TGCGCCAGCAGCTCCGTGGGCCGGTACGAGCAGTACTTC; CDR3: CASSSVGRYEQYF
length: 15; D: TRBD1; V: TRBV7-8; J: TRBJ2-3; size: few; DNA: TGTGCCAGCAGCCCCCTGGACAGGGTGGGGGATACGCAGTATTTT; CDR3: CASSPLDRVGDTQYF
length: 15; D: TRBD1; V: TRBV12-3/TRBV12-4; J: TRBJ1-6; size: many; DNA: TGTGCCAGCAGTGATAGACAGGGGATGAATTCACCCCTCCACTTT; CDR3: CASSDRQGMNSPLHF
length: 14; D: TRBD2; V: TRBV5-1; J: TRBJ2-7; size: few; DNA: TGCGCCAGCAGCGACGGACTAGCTTCTTACGAGCAGTACTTC; CDR3: CASSDGLASYEQYF
length: 15; D: .; V: TRBV12-3/TRBV12-4; J: TRBJ2-1; size: many; DNA: TGTGCCAGCAGTTCCCGACTAGAATCCTACAATGAGCAGTTCTTC; CDR3: CASSSRLESYNEQFF
length: 13; D: .; V: TRBV28; J: TRBJ2-7; size: .; DNA: TGTGCCAGCAGTCTTGCGACCGACTACGAGCAGTACTTC; CDR3: CASSLATDYEQYF
length: 15; D: .; V: TRBV12-3/TRBV12-4; J: TRBJ2-3; size: few; DNA: TGTGCCAGCAGACCGGCGGCGAGGGGCGGAGATACGCAGTATTTT; CDR3: CASRPAARGGDTQYF
length: 16; D: TRBD2; V: TRBV20-1; J: TRBJ2-3; size: .; DNA: TGCAGTGCTAGAGATACGGCTAGCGGACCAAGAAATACGCAGTATTTT; CDR3: CSARDTASGPRNTQYF
length: 15; D: .; V: TRBV5-1; J: TRBJ2-2; size: few; DNA: TGCGCCAGCAGCTTCGATGGACCAAACACCGGGGAGCTGTTTTTT; CDR3: CASSFDGPNTGELFF
length: 14; D: .; V: TRBV5-1; J: TRBJ2-7; size: few; DNA: TGCGCCAGCAGCTTCGACCCGTCATTGCGCGAGCAGTACTTC; CDR3: CASSFDPSLREQYF
length: 15; D: .; V: TRBV7-2; J: TRBJ2-5; size: .; DNA: TGTGCCAGCAGCCCCGTTATGGTTCCTGGAGAGACCCAGTACTTC; CDR3: CASSPVMVPGETQYF